The 10 T cell receptor beta chains below all came from one sample that was sequenced in a study of cytomegalovirus exposure and HLA in healthy donors. Only in-frame clones appear in the TCRdb table, and some are missing; sequencing was by immunoSEQ multiplex PCR. The table lists about 200,000 clones, 80% to 90% of them singletons. Sequencing used PBMCs. The receptors stem from a woman between 25 and 40 years old in good health and CMV-seropositive.

The V call is TRBV6-1, the J call TRBJ1-2; no definite D call. The V end was cut by 2 bases, the J end by 5 bases, with 21 bases between. Per the germline V gene, CDR1 is MNHNS and CDR2 is SASEGT. The CDR3 has 17 residues. CDR3 amino acids: CASSEIGGGQVFYGYTF. The CDR3 DNA sequence: TGTGCCAGCAGTGAAATAGGAGGAGGGCAGGTCTTTTATGGCTACACCTTC.

The gene calls are TRBV29-1 and TRBJ2-2; unclear D gene. The CDR3 covers 15 residues. Germline V gives CDR1 SQVTM, CDR2 ANQGSEA. The V gene lost 0 bases and the J gene lost 2 bases, with 10 bases spanning the gap. CDR3 bases: TGCAGCGTTGAAGAAATAGAAACCAACACCGGGGAGCTGTTTTTT. This translates into CSVEEIETNTGELFF.

Of note for this clone: Other DNA sequences from this sample encode an identical CDR3 as well. This sequence joins TRBV6-1 and TRBJ2-7; no definite D call. The CDR3 has 12 residues. V was trimmed by 3 bases and J by 3 bases, leaving 6 bases between them. CDR1 and CDR2 (germline): MNHNS, SASEGT. This chain's CDR3 is CASSEARYEQYF. In DNA form, the CDR3 reads TGTGCCAGCAGTGAGGCCCGCTACGAGCAGTACTTC.

The rearrangement uses TRBV4-1 and TRBJ1-2, with 7 bases fitting TRBD1. Germline CDR1 MGHRA, CDR2 YSYEKL. The junction had 4 bases not matched to a gene; V was cut back by 3 bases and J by 6 bases. The CDR3 runs to 13 residues. The CDR3 sequence: CASSHRQGDGYTF. The CDR3 coding sequence is TGCGCCAGCAGCCATCGGCAGGGGGATGGCTACACCTTC.

This clone was picked up a small number of times. The V call is TRBV19, the J call TRBJ2-3; the match to TRBD1 covers 7 bases. After removal of 3 bases from V and 2 bases from J, the junction contained 5 bases not matched to a gene. This CDR3 region has 15 residues. Germline CDR1 LNHDA, CDR2 SQIVND (reference sequence). The CDR3 is CASSMWDSSTDTQYF. The CDR3 DNA is TGTGCCAGTAGTATGTGGGACAGCTCCACAGATACGCAGTATTTT.

The chain couples TRBV29-1 to TRBJ1-5, with 10 bases identical to TRBD1. V dropped 6 bases and J dropped 2; count of bases not matched to a gene: 4. The CDR3 sequence is 14 residues long. CDR1 and CDR2 (germline): SQVTM, ANQGSEA. The CDR3 region has the DNA TGCAGCGTCCCCGGGACAGGGGGCAATCAGCCCCAGCATTTT. Its protein product is CSVPGTGGNQPQHF.

The chain carries TRBV14 and TRBJ2-3; the match to TRBD1 covers 8 bases. CDR1 and CDR2 (germline): SGHDN, FVKESK. V gave up 4 bases and J gave up 0 bases; unmatched junction bases: 9. The CDR3 consists of 17 residues. The CDR3, as DNA: TGTGCCAGCAGCCCCAGGGGGCCGAGCCCTAGCACAGATACGCAGTATTTT. It encodes CASSPRGPSPSTDTQYF. Supplemented by reference TRBV14 and TRBJ2-3, the full variable domain reads EAGVTQFPSHSVIEKGQTVTLRCDPISGHDNLYWYRRVMGKEIKFLLHFVKESKQDESGMPNNRFLAERTGGTYSTLKVQPAELEDSGVYFCASSPRGPSPSTDTQYFGPGTRLTVL.

J is TRBJ1-1 and V is TRBV9; weak D call: TRBD1 (6 bases). CDR3 length: 15 amino acids. V was pared by 0 bases and J by 2 bases, with 11 bases between. Germline V gene data show CDR1 as SGDLS and CDR2 as YYNGEE. The DNA for the CDR3 is TGTGCCAGCAGCGTAGGATGGGGGCTCAACACTGAAGCTTTCTTT. This encodes CASSVGWGLNTEAFF.

This clone showed up just once. The chain recombines TRBV10-3 with TRBJ2-5; 9 bases line up with TRBD2. Germline V gene data show CDR1 as ENHRY and CDR2 as SYGVKD. V dropped 11 bases and J dropped 10; count of bases not matched to a gene: 14. The length of the CDR3 is 13 residues. The CDR3 bases are TGTGCCTCGAGCCCTAGCGGGATGGAGGACCAGTACTTC. Translating gives CASSPSGMEDQYF.

V is TRBV15 and J is TRBJ2-7; a possible D gene is TRBD2 (6 bases). V was pared by 5 bases and J by 7 bases, with 21 bases between. This CDR3 spans 15 amino acids. The germline gives CDR1 LNHNV, CDR2 YYDKDF (reference sequence). The CDR3 here is CATSGPPGDSVEQYF. The CDR3, as DNA: TGTGCCACCAGCGGCCCACCGGGGGACTCAGTGGAGCAGTACTTC.